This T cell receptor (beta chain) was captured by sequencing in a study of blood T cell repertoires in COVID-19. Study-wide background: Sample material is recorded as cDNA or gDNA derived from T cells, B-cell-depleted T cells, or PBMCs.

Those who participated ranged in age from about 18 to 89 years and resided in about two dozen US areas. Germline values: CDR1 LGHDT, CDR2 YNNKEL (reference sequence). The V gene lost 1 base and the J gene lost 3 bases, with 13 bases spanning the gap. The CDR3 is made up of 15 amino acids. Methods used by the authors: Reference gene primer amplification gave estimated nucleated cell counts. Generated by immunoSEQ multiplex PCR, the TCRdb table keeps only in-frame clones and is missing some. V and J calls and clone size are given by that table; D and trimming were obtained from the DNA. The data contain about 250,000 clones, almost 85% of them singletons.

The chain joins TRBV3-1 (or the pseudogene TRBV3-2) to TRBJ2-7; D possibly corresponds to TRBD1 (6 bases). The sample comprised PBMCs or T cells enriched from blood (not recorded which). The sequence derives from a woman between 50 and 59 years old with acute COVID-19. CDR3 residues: CASSQGTARVYEQYF. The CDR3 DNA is TGTGCCAGCAGCCAAGGGACAGCACGGGTCTACGAGCAGTACTTC.